This is a list of T cell receptor beta chains from one sample in a study of blood T cell repertoires in COVID-19. Profiled with immunoSEQ multiplex PCR; TCRdb holds only in-frame clones, not every one. The table lists roughly 80,000 clones, about 89% of them singletons. The sequenced sample was peripheral blood. All receptors come from a woman in her fifties or sixties with acute or convalescent COVID-19. Both conserved end residues are part of each CDR3. The D gene is left open where the match is weak. The listing skips clone size in some rows; elsewhere it reads once, few, many or a size class.

d_call	v_call	clone_size	j_call	cdr3_nt	cdr3_aa
.	TRBV7-3	.	TRBJ2-1	TGTGCCAGCAGCTTCGACAGAAATGAGCAGTTCTTC	CASSFDRNEQFF
.	TRBV7-7	.	TRBJ2-2	TGTGCCAGCAGCCCAGCGACGGCGGACACCGGGGAGCTGTTTTTT	CASSPATADTGELFF
TRBD2	TRBV20-1	.	TRBJ2-3	TGCAGTGCTAGTACAGGCGGGGGGGATACGCAGTATTTT	CSASTGGGDTQYF
TRBD1	TRBV5-1	.	TRBJ1-1	TGCGCCAGCAGCCCAGGACAGGGGCCTTCGAACACTGAAGCTTTCTTT	CASSPGQGPSNTEAFF
.	TRBV2	.	TRBJ1-1	TGTGCCACATCTTACGAGGGCGGCACTGAAGCTTTCTTT	CATSYEGGTEAFF
TRBD2	TRBV28	.	TRBJ2-7	TGTGCCAGCAGCGGAAGCGGGAGCGGCGAGCAGTACTTC	CASSGSGSGEQYF
TRBD1	TRBV4-2	.	TRBJ1-4	TGTGCCAGCAGCCAAGCAGGGGGGACTAATGAAAAACTGTTTTTT	CASSQAGGTNEKLFF
.	TRBV13	once	TRBJ1-6	TGTGCCAGCAGCCCCCAAATGGAGGGACTCAATTCACCCCTCCACTTT	CASSPQMEGLNSPLHF
TRBD1	TRBV19	.	TRBJ1-5	TGTGCCACCGCGACAGGGTTGGGGAATCAGCCCCAGCATTTT	CATATGLGNQPQHF
.	TRBV7-9	.	TRBJ1-5	TGTGCCAGCACCTCTGGGGGGATACCTGGGCCCCAGCATTTT	CASTSGGIPGPQHF